This T cell receptor (beta chain) emerged from a study of immune characterization of retroperitoneal liposarcoma. One entry per CDR3 protein, called by TCRdb with MiXCR from the PCR reads. The sample shows fewer than 2,000 distinct CDR3 sequences, 52% of them seen only once. The V gene end was trimmed by 3 bases and the J gene end by 5 bases; junction bases not matched to a gene: 6. From germline, CDR1 is SGHTA and CDR2 FQGNSA. CDR3 length: 15 residues. This chain links TRBV7-2 with TRBJ2-5; 10 bases map to TRBD2. This clonotype was obtained from a male donor with retroperitoneal liposarcoma. Sequences were obtained from tumor tissue. CDR3: CASSLTSGSSETQYF. The CDR3 DNA follows: TGTGCCAGCAGCTTGACTAGCGGGTCTAGCGAGACCCAGTACTTC.